These 8 T cell receptor beta chains were sequenced from one sample in a study of blood T cell repertoires in COVID-19 (dated by TCRdb to 2020 to 2021). Libraries came from the immunoSEQ multiplex PCR assay. What TCRdb holds here is the immuneACCESS table cut down to in-frame rearrangements. Part of the clones is not present; checked against another copy, under half of the missing clones reflect an unresolved V gene, and the others are unexplained. In all, the sample holds some 110,000 clones, and 70% to 80% of those were seen once. 0.75% to 1% of the sample goes to the ten largest clones. The specimen sequenced was peripheral blood. The source of these receptors is a human donor with acute or convalescent COVID-19. The donor label of this sample is uncertain.

The V call is TRBV2, the J call TRBJ2-5; 9 bases agree with TRBD2. The CDR3 runs to 15 residues. Germline trimming cut 7 bases from V and 3 bases from J; bases unmatched to any gene: 9. Germline loops: CDR1 SNHLY, CDR2 FYNNEI. The CDR3 loop reads CASNGGTSSKETQYF. The CDR3 bases are TGTGCCAGCAACGGCGGGACTAGCTCTAAAGAGACCCAGTACTTC.

The chain links TRBV12-3 or TRBV12-4 to TRBJ2-3; no clear D. V lost 1 base to trimming and J lost 3 bases, with 5 bases between them. The length of the CDR3 is 13 residues. The CDR3 spells CASSLGRTDTQYF. In DNA, the CDR3 is TGTGCCAGCAGTTTAGGGAGAACAGATACGCAGTATTTT.

This chain uses TRBV4-1 with TRBJ1-1; 7 bases agree with TRBD1. This CDR3 has 16 residues. V shed 1 base, J shed 5 bases, and the junction held 10 bases outside the gene matches. CDR1 MGHRA and CDR2 YSYEKL come from the germline V gene. CDR3 sequence: CASSQGDRQGRTEAFF. Here the CDR3 DNA reads TGCGCCAGCAGCCAAGGAGATAGACAGGGAAGAACTGAAGCTTTCTTT.

The rearrangement joins TRBV6-5 to TRBJ2-7, with 10 bases matching TRBD2. Germline assignment: CDR1 MNHEY and CDR2 SVGAGI. The junction had 10 bases not matched to a gene; V was cut back by 6 bases and J by 5 bases. The CDR3 spans 15 residues. The CDR3 DNA reads as TGTGCCAGCAGCCGAGCGGGGGGGCCGTTGGACGAGCAGTACTTC. Protein product: CASSRAGGPLDEQYF.

The chain combines TRBV19 with TRBJ1-1, with D uncertain. The CDR3 totals 13 residues. The germline V gene has CDR1 LNHDA and CDR2 SQIVND (reference sequence). With 4 bases removed from V and 4 bases from J, the gap between germline ends came to 10 bases. CDR3 amino acids: CASSSQAGTEAFF. CDR3 bases: TGTGCCAGTAGTAGCCAGGCGGGCACTGAAGCTTTCTTT.

The chain employs TRBV11-2 and TRBJ2-7, with D possibly matching TRBD2 (6 bases). This CDR3 has 13 amino acids. V lost 8 bases and J lost 5, with 16 bases in between. Germline V lookup: CDR1 SGHAT, CDR2 FQNNGV. CDR3 amino acids: CASAKAGRHEQYV. CDR3 nucleotides: TGTGCCAGCGCTAAGGCAGGGAGGCACGAGCAGTACGTC.

This clone has at least ten counts. V is TRBV30 and J is TRBJ1-2; D is unresolved. Germline CDR1 and CDR2: GTSNPN and SVGIG (reference sequence). With 1 base removed from V and 8 bases from J, the gap between germline ends came to 14 bases. The CDR3 has 13 amino acids. DNA of the CDR3: TGTGCCTGGAGTGCTAACCTAGAACTCGGCTACACCTTC. This gives the protein CAWSANLELGYTF.

This clone turned up a few times. The gene calls are TRBV5-1 and TRBJ2-1; D might be TRBD1 (5 bases). There are 14 residues in the CDR3. In germline, CDR1 is SGHRS, CDR2 YFSETQ. V gave up 1 base and J gave up 3 bases, with 8 bases separating them. The CDR3 region is CASSLQGHYNEQFF. In DNA form, the CDR3 reads TGCGCCAGCAGCTTGCAGGGCCACTACAATGAGCAGTTCTTC.